This T cell receptor beta chain was captured by sequencing in a study of blood T cells in healthy people across ages. Study summary: About one barcoded beta molecule was captured per two T cells (by template switching). Study-wide findings and caveats: It was the long-lived donors that had more naive CD4+ cells and higher diversity than aged donors. PBMCs were not sorted, which prevented a conclusive comparison of naive versus antigen-experienced cells.

PCR was performed a second time for about 7 to 11 cycles using a sample-barcoded 5' primer and a J-beta primer mix. One entry per CDR3 protein, called by TCRdb with MiXCR from the 5' RACE reads. The table records fewer than 1.5 million distinct CDR3 sequences, 42% of them present only once. This clonotype showed up many times. Its specificity is not known. This CDR3 contains 15 residues. Per germline, CDR1 MGHDK and CDR2 SYGVNS. V lost 4 bases and J 2 bases, leaving 9 bases between the germline ends. The origin of this receptor is a woman in her late teens or twenties in good health. What was sequenced was blood. J is TRBJ2-6 and V is TRBV25-1; D possibly uses TRBD1 or TRBD2 (5 bases each). The chain's CDR3 is CASSVRGAGANVLTF. The DNA for the CDR3 is TGTGCCAGCAGTGTCCGGGGCGCTGGGGCCAACGTCCTGACTTTC.